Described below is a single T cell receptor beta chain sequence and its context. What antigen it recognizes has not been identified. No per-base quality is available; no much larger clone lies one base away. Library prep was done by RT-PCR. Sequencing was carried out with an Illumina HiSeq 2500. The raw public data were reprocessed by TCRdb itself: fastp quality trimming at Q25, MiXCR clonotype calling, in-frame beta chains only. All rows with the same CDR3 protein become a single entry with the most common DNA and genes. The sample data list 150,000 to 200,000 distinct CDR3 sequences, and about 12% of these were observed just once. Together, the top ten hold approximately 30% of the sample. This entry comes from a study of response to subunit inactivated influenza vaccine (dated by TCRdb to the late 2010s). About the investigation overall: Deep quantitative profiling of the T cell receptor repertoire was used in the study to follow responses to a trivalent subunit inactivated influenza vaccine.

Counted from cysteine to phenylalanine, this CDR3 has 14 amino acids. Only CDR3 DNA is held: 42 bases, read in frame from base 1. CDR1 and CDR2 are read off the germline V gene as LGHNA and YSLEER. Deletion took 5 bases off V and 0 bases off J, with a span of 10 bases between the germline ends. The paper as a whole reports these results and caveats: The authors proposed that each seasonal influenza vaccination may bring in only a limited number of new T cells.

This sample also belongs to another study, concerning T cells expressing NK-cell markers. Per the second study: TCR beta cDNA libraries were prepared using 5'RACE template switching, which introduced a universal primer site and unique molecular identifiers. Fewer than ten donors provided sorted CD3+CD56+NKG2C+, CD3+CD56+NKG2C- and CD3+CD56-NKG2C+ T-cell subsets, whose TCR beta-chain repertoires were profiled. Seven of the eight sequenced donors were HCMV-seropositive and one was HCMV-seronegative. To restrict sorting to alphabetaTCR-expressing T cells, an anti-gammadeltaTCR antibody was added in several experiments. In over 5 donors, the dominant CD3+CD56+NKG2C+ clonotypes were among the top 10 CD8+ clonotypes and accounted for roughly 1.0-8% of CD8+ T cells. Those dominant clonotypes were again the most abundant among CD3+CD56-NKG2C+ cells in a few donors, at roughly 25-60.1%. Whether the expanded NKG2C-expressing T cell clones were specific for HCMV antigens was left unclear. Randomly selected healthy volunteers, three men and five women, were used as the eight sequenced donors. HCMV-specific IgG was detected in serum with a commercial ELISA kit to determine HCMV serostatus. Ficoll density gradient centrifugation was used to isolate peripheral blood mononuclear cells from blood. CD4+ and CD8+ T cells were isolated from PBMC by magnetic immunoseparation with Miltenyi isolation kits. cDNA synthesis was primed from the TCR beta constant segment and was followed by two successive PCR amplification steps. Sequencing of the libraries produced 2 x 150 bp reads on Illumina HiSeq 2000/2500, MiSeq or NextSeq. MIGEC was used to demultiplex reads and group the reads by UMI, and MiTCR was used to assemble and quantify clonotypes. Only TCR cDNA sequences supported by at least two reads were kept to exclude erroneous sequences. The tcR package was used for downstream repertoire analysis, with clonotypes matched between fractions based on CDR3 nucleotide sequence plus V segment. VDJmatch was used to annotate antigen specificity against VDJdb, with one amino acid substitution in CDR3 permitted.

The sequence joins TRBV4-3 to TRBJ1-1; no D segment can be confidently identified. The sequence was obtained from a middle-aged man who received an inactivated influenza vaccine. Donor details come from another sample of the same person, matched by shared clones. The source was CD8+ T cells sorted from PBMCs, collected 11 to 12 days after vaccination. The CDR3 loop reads CASSSNSMNTEAFF. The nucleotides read TGCGCCAGCAGCTCAAATTCGATGAACACTGAAGCTTTCTTT.